This is a list of T cell receptor beta chains from one sample in a study of control samples from healthy donors and cancer patients. TCRdb's table, derived via immunoSEQ multiplex PCR, lists solely in-frame clones and lacks some. The sample consists of about 150,000 clones, around nine tenths of them appearing once. Sequencing was carried out using blood. Source of these receptors: a young man in good health. Each CDR3 is given with its conserved first and last residue. The D gene is left open where the match is weak. Clone size, where shown, is once, few, many, or a class for clones that have expanded.

- | TRBJ1-5 | TRBV6-5 | 14 | TRBD1 | TGTGCCAGCAGGGGACAGGATGTCCGGCAGCCCCAGCATTTT | CASRGQDVRQPQHF
once | TRBJ1-1 | TRBV7-6 | 13 | - | TGTGCCAGCAGCACGGCCGAGAACACTGAAGCTTTCTTT | CASSTAENTEAFF
- | TRBJ2-7 | TRBV5-1 | 15 | TRBD2 | TGCGCCAGCAGCAAATCAACTAGCGGTTCCTACGAGCAGTACTTC | CASSKSTSGSYEQYF
- | TRBJ2-1 | TRBV5-4 | 15 | TRBD1 | TGTGCCAGCAGCTTCCGGTTACAGGGGTTCAATGAGCAGTTCTTC | CASSFRLQGFNEQFF
- | TRBJ2-2 | TRBV27 | 14 | - | TGTGCCAGCAAATACAGGGTATACACCGGGGAGCTGTTTTTT | CASKYRVYTGELFF
- | TRBJ2-7 | TRBV24-1 | 11 | - | TGTGCCACCAGTGATTTTTACGAGCAGTACTTC | CATSDFYEQYF
- | TRBJ1-2 | TRBV3-1/TRBV3-2 | 12 | - | TGTGCCAGCAGCCATGCAGAGTATGGCTACACCTTC | CASSHAEYGYTF
- | TRBJ2-7 | TRBV11-2 | 14 | - | TGTGCCAGCAGCTTAGTTGGGGGCTCCTACGAGCAGTACTTC | CASSLVGGSYEQYF
- | TRBJ1-2 | TRBV5-3 | 18 | TRBD1 | TGTGCCAGAAGCAACCGGGACAGGGTCTTTGTTGGGTCGAGAGGCTACACCTTC | CARSNRDRVFVGSRGYTF
- | TRBJ1-2 | TRBV29-1 | 15 | TRBD1 | TGCAGCGTTGCGGGACAGGGAGGGGGGGATGGAGGCTACACCTTC | CSVAGQGGGDGGYTF
- | TRBJ1-1 | TRBV10-3 | 13 | TRBD1 | TGTGCCATCACGGGACAGCCGAACACTGAAGCTTTCTTT | CAITGQPNTEAFF
- | TRBJ1-1 | TRBV11-2 | 15 | TRBD1 | TGTGCCAGCAGCACACCGGACAGGGCGAACACTGAAGCTTTCTTT | CASSTPDRANTEAFF
- | TRBJ2-1 | TRBV5-1 | 15 | - | TGCGCCAGCAGCGCGGGACTCACACCCTACAATGAGCAGTTCTTC | CASSAGLTPYNEQFF
- | TRBJ1-4 | TRBV10-3 | 14 | - | TGTGCCATCAGTATAGACAGGCTTGGAGAAAAACTGTTTTTT | CAISIDRLGEKLFF
- | TRBJ2-7 | TRBV2 | 13 | TRBD1 | TGTGCCAGCGGACAGGGGCGAACCTACGAGCAGTACTTC | CASGQGRTYEQYF
- | TRBJ2-3 | TRBV6-5 | 13 | - | TGTGCCAGCAGTCCCCAAATCACAGATACGCAGTATTTT | CASSPQITDTQYF
- | TRBJ2-7 | TRBV9 | 16 | TRBD2 | TGTGCCAGCAGCTCGGGGACTAGCGGGAGGGCTCGGGAGCAGTACTTC | CASSSGTSGRAREQYF
once | TRBJ2-7 | TRBV2 | 13 | - | TGTGCCAGCAGTGCACAGTCTACCTACGAGCAGTACTTC | CASSAQSTYEQYF
once | TRBJ2-7 | TRBV5-6 | 12 | - | TGTGCCAGCAGCGCTTACTCCTACGAGCAGTACTTC | CASSAYSYEQYF
- | TRBJ2-7 | TRBV7-2 | 13 | - | TGTGCCAGCAGCTTAGGAGGAGGGTACGAGCAGTACTTC | CASSLGGGYEQYF
- | TRBJ2-7 | TRBV7-2 | 13 | TRBD1 | TGTGCCAGCAGCTCCCGGACAGGGTACGAGCAGTACTTC | CASSSRTGYEQYF
- | TRBJ1-5 | TRBV3-1/TRBV3-2 | 14 | - | TGTGCCAGCAGCCCCCAGGGGATTGCTCAGCCCCAGCATTTT | CASSPQGIAQPQHF
- | TRBJ1-1 | TRBV5-1 | 15 | - | TGCGCCAGCAGCTTGGGATTCCCCATGAACACTGAAGCTTTCTTT | CASSLGFPMNTEAFF
few | TRBJ2-1 | TRBV2 | 13 | TRBD1 | TGTGCCAGCAGGGATGACAGGGCAAGTGAGCAGTTCTTC | CASRDDRASEQFF
- | TRBJ2-6 | TRBV7-8 | 18 | TRBD2 | TGTGCCAGCAGCTTAACTAGCGGGAGAATTAGGGGGGCCAACGTCCTGACTTTC | CASSLTSGRIRGANVLTF
- | TRBJ1-6 | TRBV30 | 14 | - | TGTGCCTGGAGTGTTGGCCGGTCAAATTCACCCCTCCACTTT | CAWSVGRSNSPLHF
- | TRBJ2-1 | TRBV27 | 13 | - | TGTGCCAGCAGTTCTCAGACAGGCTATGAGCAGTTCTTC | CASSSQTGYEQFF
- | TRBJ1-3 | TRBV14 | 17 | TRBD1 | TGTGCCAGCAGCCGCGTATTATCAGGGGGCACTGGAAACACCATATATTTT | CASSRVLSGGTGNTIYF
- | TRBJ2-2 | TRBV5-6 | 16 | TRBD2 | TGTGCCAGCAGCTCTAGCGGGAGCCTGGTTACCGGGGAGCTGTTTTTT | CASSSSGSLVTGELFF
- | TRBJ2-2 | TRBV11-1 | 15 | - | TGTGCCAGCAGCTTAGAACAGGGGAGGACCGGGGAGCTGTTTTTT | CASSLEQGRTGELFF
- | TRBJ2-3 | TRBV20-1 | 13 | - | TGCAGTGCTAGTGGGCGGGACAGTCATACGCAGTATTTT | CSASGRDSHTQYF
- | TRBJ1-2 | TRBV28 | 16 | TRBD1 | TGTGCCAGCAGTCCAAATACAGGGGGGAAAAACTATGGCTACACCTTC | CASSPNTGGKNYGYTF
- | TRBJ2-1 | TRBV20-1 | 10 | - | TGCAGTGTCCCTTACAATGAGCAGTTCTTC | CSVPYNEQFF
- | TRBJ2-7 | TRBV6-5 | 15 | TRBD2 | TGTGCCAGCAGTTACTCAGCGGGAGGGGGCTACGAGCAGTACTTC | CASSYSAGGGYEQYF
- | TRBJ1-3 | TRBV7-8 | 17 | - | TGTGCCAGCAGCTTAGCGTTGGCGGGGAGCTCTGGAAACACCATATATTTT | CASSLALAGSSGNTIYF
- | TRBJ2-3 | TRBV5-1 | 16 | - | TGCGCCAGCAGCCAAGGCGGGGGCGCCGGAATTGATACGCAGTATTTT | CASSQGGGAGIDTQYF
- | TRBJ2-2 | TRBV7-9 | 15 | - | TGTGCCACATGGGATGGGGCTTCAGGCACCGGGGAGCTGTTTTTT | CATWDGASGTGELFF
- | TRBJ2-3 | TRBV24-1 | 15 | TRBD1 | TGTGCCACCAGTGACCGACAGGGAGTCACAGATACGCAGTATTTT | CATSDRQGVTDTQYF
- | TRBJ2-1 | TRBV11-3 | 13 | - | TGTGCCAGCAGCTTATTTCGGTACAATGAGCAGTTCTTC | CASSLFRYNEQFF
- | TRBJ2-6 | TRBV5-6 | 18 | TRBD1 | TGTGCCCGCAGCCCCTATGGGACAGGGGCGGGGGGGGCCAACGTCCTGACTTTC | CARSPYGTGAGGANVLTF
- | TRBJ1-2 | TRBV6-5 | 13 | - | TGTGCCAGCAGTTTCCTCATCGGAGATGGCTACACCTTC | CASSFLIGDGYTF
- | TRBJ2-1 | TRBV9 | 13 | - | TGTGCCAGCAGCGTAGCTCTACTCAATGAGCAGTTCTTC | CASSVALLNEQFF
- | TRBJ1-2 | TRBV5-1 | 12 | - | TGCGCCAGCAGCTTGGTATCGGATGGCTACACCTTC | CASSLVSDGYTF
- | TRBJ2-1 | TRBV6-6 | 14 | TRBD2 | TGTGCCAGCAGTTACTCCCAGCGGGGCAATGAGCAGTTCTTC | CASSYSQRGNEQFF
- | TRBJ2-6 | TRBV5-5 | 18 | TRBD2 | TGTGCCAGCAGCTTGTTCGCGGGGGAAAGCTCTGGGGCCAACGTCCTGACTTTC | CASSLFAGESSGANVLTF
- | TRBJ1-5 | TRBV6-1 | 15 | - | TGTGCCAGCAGTGAAAACGTAGGGAGCAATCAGCCCCAGCATTTT | CASSENVGSNQPQHF
- | TRBJ2-1 | TRBV7-2 | 15 | TRBD2 | TGTGCCAGCCGCGTCGCGGGGGGGAGATACAATGAGCAGTTCTTC | CASRVAGGRYNEQFF
- | TRBJ1-4 | TRBV2 | 14 | - | TGTGCCAGCAGTGCGAGACAGGCTAATGAAAAACTGTTTTTT | CASSARQANEKLFF
- | TRBJ2-1 | TRBV25-1 | 16 | - | TGTGCCAGCAGTGAATATAGGCCTAGCTCCTACAATGAGCAGTTCTTC | CASSEYRPSSYNEQFF
- | TRBJ2-5 | TRBV5-8 | 15 | - | TGTGCCAGCAGCTTGGGGTCCGGGGGTCTGGAGACCCAGTACTTC | CASSLGSGGLETQYF
- | TRBJ1-1 | TRBV27 | 17 | - | TGTGCCAGCCAGACCATACCGGGTGGCCTGAGGAACACTGAAGCTTTCTTT | CASQTIPGGLRNTEAFF
- | TRBJ2-7 | TRBV2 | 14 | - | TGTGCCAGCAGCCGAGAGGGGGTTAAGTACGAGCAGTACTTC | CASSREGVKYEQYF
- | TRBJ1-2 | TRBV6-5 | 14 | TRBD1 | TGTGCCAGCAGGCCCGGGACAGGGAACTATGGCTACACCTTC | CASRPGTGNYGYTF
- | TRBJ1-1 | TRBV9 | 13 | - | TGTGCCAGCAGCGTAGCTTTGGTCACTGAAGCTTTCTTT | CASSVALVTEAFF
- | TRBJ2-7 | TRBV19 | 13 | - | TGTGCCAGTAGCCTAAGGGGTGGCTACGAGCAGTACTTC | CASSLRGGYEQYF